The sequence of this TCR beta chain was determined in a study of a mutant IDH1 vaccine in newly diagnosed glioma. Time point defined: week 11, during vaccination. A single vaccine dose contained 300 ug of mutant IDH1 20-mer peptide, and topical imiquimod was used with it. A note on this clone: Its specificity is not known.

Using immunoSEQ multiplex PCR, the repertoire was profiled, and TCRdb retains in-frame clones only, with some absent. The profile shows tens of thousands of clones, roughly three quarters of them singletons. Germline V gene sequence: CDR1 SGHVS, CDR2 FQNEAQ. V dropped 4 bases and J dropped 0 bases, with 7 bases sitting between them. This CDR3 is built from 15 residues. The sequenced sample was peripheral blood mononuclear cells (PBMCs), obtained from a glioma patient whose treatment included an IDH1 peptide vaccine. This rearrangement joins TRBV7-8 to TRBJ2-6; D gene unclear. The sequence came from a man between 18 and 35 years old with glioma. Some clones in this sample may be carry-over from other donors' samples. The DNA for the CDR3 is TGTGCCAGCAGCTCGTATAACTCTGGGGCCAACGTCCTGACTTTC. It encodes CASSSYNSGANVLTF. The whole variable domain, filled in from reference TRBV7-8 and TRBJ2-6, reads GAGVSQSPRYKVAKRGQDVALRCDPISGHVSLFWYQQALGQGPEFLTYFQNEAQLDKSGLPSDRFFAERPEGSVSTLKIQRTQQEDSAVYLCASSSYNSGANVLTFGAGSRLTVL.